This T cell receptor beta chain was recovered during a study of T cells in Graves' hyperthyroidism and ophthalmopathy. Study at large: Once the initial diagnosis was made, peripheral blood was obtained before any treatment.

Trimming removed 5 bases from V and 0 bases from J, with 13 bases in between. CDR1 and CDR2 (germline): GTSNPN, SVGIG (reference sequence). The CDR3 is 15 amino acids. Ten or more counts support this clonotype. Template material for amplifying TCR beta CDR3 regions consisted of RNA transcripts. During a first-round RT-PCR of the TCR CDR3, the HTBI primer set was used. Via MiXCR, TCRdb re-called the multiplex PCR reads, giving one row per CDR3 protein. The sample lists about 290,000 distinct CDR3 sequences; over 12% were seen once. Exclusion criteria comprised uncontrolled infection, other autoimmune disease, pregnancy or lactation. PBMCs were derived from roughly 10 ml fresh peripheral blood.

Sequencing was performed on blood. J is TRBJ1-4 and V is TRBV30; D is perhaps TRBD1 (6 bases). The origin of this receptor is a woman between 50 and 59 years old with Graves' hyperthyroidism that later progressed to Graves' ophthalmopathy. The CDR3 bases are TGTGCCTGGGCCCGGGACATAGCAACTAATGAAAAACTGTTTTTT. It encodes CAWARDIATNEKLFF.